This TCR beta chain came from a study of blood T cell repertoires in COVID-19. The overall study: Sources were T cells, B-cell-depleted T cells, or PBMCs; the material itself was cDNA or gDNA.

TCRdb keeps only in-frame clones here, not all; method: immunoSEQ multiplex PCR. The profile shows around 250,000 clones, around 85% of them singletons. Germline V gene sequence: CDR1 SEHNR, CDR2 FQNEAQ (reference sequence). J gave up 5 bases and V 2 bases, and 7 bases lay outside the gene matches. The CDR3 sequence is 15 residues long. The sample taken for sequencing was peripheral blood. This chain uses TRBV7-9 with TRBJ1-1; 8 bases fit TRBD1. The receptor was isolated from a man in his 60s with acute or convalescent COVID-19. CDR3 amino acids: CASSLQGARRTEAFF. The CDR3 DNA follows: TGTGCCAGCAGCTTACAGGGGGCGCGACGGACTGAAGCTTTCTTT.